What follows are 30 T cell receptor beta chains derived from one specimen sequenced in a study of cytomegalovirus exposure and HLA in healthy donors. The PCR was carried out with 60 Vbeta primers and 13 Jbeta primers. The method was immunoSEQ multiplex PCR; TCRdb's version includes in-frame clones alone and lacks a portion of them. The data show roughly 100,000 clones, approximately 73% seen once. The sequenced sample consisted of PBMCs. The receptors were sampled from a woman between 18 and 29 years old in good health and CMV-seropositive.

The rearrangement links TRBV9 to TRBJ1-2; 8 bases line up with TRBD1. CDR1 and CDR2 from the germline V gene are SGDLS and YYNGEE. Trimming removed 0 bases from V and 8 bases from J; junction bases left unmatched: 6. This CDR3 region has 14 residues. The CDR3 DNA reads TGTGCCAGCAGCGTAGGTGGACAGGGAGGAGGCTACACCTTC. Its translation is CASSVGGQGGGYTF.

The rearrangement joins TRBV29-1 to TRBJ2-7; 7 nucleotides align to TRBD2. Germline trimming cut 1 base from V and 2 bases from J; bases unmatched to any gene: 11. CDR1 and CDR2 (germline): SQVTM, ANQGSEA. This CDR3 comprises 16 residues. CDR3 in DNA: TGCAGCGTTGAAGTTGGGGGGAGCGGGACGACCTACGAGCAGTACTTC. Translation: CSVEVGGSGTTYEQYF.

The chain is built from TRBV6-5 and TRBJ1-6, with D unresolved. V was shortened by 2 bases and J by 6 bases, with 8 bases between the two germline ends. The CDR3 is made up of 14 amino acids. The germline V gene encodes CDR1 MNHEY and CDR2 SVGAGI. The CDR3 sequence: CASSYLQINSPLHF. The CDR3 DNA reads TGTGCCAGCAGTTACCTACAGATTAATTCACCCCTCCACTTT.

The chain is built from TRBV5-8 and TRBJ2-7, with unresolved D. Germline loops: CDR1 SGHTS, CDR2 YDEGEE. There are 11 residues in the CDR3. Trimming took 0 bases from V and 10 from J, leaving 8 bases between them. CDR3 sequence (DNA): TGTGCCAGCAGCTTGGTGGCAGGCCAGTACTTC. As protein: CASSLVAGQYF.

In DNA, the CDR3 is TGTGCCAGCAGTTCCACAGGGATTCGGGATGAAAAACTGTTTTTT. Translating gives CASSSTGIRDEKLFF. This rearrangement joins TRBV28 to TRBJ1-4; possible D gene TRBD1, 6 bases. CDR3 size: 15 residues. Per the germline V gene, CDR1 is MDHEN and CDR2 is SYDVKM. The V end was cut by 4 bases, the J end by 6 bases, with 15 bases between.

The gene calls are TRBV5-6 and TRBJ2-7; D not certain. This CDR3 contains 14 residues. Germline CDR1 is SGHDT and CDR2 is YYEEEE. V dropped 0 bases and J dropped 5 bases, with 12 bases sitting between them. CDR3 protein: CASSLGSKAHEQYF. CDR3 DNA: TGTGCCAGCAGCTTGGGGTCTAAAGCTCACGAGCAGTACTTC. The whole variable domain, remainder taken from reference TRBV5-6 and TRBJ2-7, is DAGVTQSPTHLIKTRGQQVTLRCSPKSGHDTVSWYQQALGQGPQFIFQYYEEEERQRGNFPDRFSGHQFPNYSSELNVNALLLGDSALYLCASSLGSKAHEQYFGPGTRLTVT.

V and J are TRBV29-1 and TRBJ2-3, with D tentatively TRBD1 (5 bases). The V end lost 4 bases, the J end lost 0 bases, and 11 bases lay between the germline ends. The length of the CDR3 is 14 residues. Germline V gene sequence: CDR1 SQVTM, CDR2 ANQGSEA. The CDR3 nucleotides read TGCAGCGTTGTCGGCAGGGCCAGCACAGATACGCAGTATTTT. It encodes CSVVGRASTDTQYF.

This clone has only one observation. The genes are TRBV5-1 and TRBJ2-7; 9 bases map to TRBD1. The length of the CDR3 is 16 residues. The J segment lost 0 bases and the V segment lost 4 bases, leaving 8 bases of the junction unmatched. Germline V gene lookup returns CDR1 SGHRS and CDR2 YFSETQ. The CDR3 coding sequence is TGCGCCAGCAGCCCAACCGGGACAGGGAGCTCCTACGAGCAGTACTTC. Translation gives CASSPTGTGSSYEQYF. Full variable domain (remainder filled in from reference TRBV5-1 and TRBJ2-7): KAGVTQTPRYLIKTRGQQVTLSCSPISGHRSVSWYQQTPGQGLQFLFEYFSETQRNKGNFPGRFSGRQFSNSRSEMNVSTLELGDSALYLCASSPTGTGSSYEQYFGPGTRLTVT.

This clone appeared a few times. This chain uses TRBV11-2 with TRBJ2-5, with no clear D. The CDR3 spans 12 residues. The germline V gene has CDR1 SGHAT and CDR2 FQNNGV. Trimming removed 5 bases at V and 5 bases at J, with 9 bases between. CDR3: CASSREAETQYF. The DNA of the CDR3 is TGTGCCAGCAGCAGAGAAGCGGAGACCCAGTACTTC.

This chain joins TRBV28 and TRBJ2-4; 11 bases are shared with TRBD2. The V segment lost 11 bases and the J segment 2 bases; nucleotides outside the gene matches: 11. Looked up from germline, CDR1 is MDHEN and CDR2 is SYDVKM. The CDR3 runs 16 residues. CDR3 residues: CAPSTSGDWTKNIQYF. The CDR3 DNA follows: TGTGCCCCGTCGACTAGCGGGGACTGGACCAAAAACATTCAGTACTTC.

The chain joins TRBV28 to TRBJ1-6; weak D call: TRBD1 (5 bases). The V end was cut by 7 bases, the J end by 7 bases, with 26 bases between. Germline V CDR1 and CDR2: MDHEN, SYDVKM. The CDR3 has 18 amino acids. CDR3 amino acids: CASTMEGPPRVGNSPLHF. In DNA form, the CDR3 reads TGTGCCAGCACCATGGAGGGACCCCCGCGTGTAGGGAATTCACCCCTCCACTTT. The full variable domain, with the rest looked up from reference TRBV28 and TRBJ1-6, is DVKVTQSSRYLVKRTGEKVFLECVQDMDHENMFWYRQDPGLGLRLIYFSYDVKMKEKGDIPEGYSVSREKKERFSLILESASTNQTSMYLCASTMEGPPRVGNSPLHFGNGTRLTVT.

The CDR3 here is CSVEMRTGYGYTF. DNA of the CDR3: TGCAGCGTTGAGATGCGGACAGGGTATGGCTACACCTTC. The chain links TRBV29-1 to TRBJ1-2, with 8 bases identical to TRBD1. With 3 bases clipped from V and 5 bases from J, the junction kept 5 bases outside the gene matches. In germline, CDR1 is SQVTM, CDR2 ANQGSEA. The CDR3 contains 13 residues. Supplemented by reference TRBV29-1 and TRBJ1-2, the full variable domain reads SAVISQKPSRDICQRGTSLTIQCQVDSQVTMMFWYRQQPGQSLTLIATANQGSEATYESGFVIDKFPISRPNLTFSTLTVSNMSPEDSSIYLCSVEMRTGYGYTFGSGTRLTVV.

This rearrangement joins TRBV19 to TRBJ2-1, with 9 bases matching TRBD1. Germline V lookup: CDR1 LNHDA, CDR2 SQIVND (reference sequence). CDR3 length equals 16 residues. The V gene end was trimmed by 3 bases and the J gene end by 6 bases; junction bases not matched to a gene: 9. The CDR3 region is CASSISGTGTRNEQFF. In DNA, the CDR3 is TGTGCCAGTAGTATTTCAGGGACAGGGACCCGCAATGAGCAGTTCTTC.

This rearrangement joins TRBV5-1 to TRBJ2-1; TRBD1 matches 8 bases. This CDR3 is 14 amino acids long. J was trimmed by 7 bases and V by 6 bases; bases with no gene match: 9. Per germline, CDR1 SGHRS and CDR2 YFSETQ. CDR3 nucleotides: TGCGCCAGCAATGGACAGGGCTACGGGAATGAGCAGTTCTTC. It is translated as CASNGQGYGNEQFF.

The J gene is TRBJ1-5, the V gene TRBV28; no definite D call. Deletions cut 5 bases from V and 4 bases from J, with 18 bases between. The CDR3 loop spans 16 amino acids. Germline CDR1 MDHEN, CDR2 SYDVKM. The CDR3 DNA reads TGTGCCAGCAGTCCCTCCGTCGGGTCGGGGAATCAGCCCCAGCATTTT. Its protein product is CASSPSVGSGNQPQHF.

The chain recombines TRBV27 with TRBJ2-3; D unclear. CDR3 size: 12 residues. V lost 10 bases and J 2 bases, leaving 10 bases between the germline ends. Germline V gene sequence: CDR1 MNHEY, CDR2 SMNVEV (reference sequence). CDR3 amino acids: CAIQKPTDTQYF. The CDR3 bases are TGTGCCATACAGAAACCCACAGATACGCAGTATTTT.

Written as DNA, the CDR3 is TGTGCCAGCAGCCCCGTTGCAGGGATCGATGGCTACACCTTC. It translates to CASSPVAGIDGYTF. The chain is built from TRBV7-9 and TRBJ1-2; a possible D gene is TRBD1 (5 bases). Germline CDR1 SEHNR, CDR2 FQNEAQ (reference sequence). Trimming removed 5 bases at V and 6 bases at J, with 16 bases between. The CDR3 runs 14 residues.

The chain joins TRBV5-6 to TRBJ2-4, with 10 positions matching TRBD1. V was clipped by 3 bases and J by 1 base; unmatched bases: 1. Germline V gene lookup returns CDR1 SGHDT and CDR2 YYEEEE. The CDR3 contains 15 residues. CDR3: CASSSGQGAKNIQYF. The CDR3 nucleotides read TGTGCCAGCAGCTCGGGACAGGGGGCCAAAAACATTCAGTACTTC.

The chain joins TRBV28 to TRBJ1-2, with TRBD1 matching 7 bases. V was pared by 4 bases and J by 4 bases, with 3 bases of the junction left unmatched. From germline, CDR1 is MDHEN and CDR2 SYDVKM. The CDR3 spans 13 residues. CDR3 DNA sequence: TGTGCCAGCAGTTCAGGGGGTACCTATGGCTACACCTTC. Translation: CASSSGGTYGYTF.

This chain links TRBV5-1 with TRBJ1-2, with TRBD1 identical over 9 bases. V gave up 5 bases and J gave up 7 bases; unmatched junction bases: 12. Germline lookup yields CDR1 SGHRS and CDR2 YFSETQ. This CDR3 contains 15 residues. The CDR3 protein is CASRNTPGTGIGYTF. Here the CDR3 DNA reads TGCGCCAGCAGAAATACTCCGGGGACAGGGATTGGCTACACCTTC.

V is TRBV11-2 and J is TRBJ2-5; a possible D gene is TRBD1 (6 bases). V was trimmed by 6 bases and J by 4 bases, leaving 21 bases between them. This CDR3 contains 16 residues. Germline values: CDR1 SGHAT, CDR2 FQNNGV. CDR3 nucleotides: TGTGCCAGCAGTCGGACCGGGACACACAATGGAGAGACCCAGTACTTC. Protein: CASSRTGTHNGETQYF.

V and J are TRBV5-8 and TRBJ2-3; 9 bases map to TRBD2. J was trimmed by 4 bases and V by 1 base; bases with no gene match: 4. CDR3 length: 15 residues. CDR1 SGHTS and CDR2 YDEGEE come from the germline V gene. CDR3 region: CASSLRLAGSDTQYF. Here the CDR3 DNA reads TGTGCCAGCAGCTTGCGGCTAGCGGGATCAGATACGCAGTATTTT.

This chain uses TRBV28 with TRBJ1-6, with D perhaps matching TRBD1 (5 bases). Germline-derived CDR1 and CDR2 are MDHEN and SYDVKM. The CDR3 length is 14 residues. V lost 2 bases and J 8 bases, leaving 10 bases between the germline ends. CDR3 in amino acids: CASSLTGTDSPLHF. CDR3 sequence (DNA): TGTGCCAGCAGTTTAACAGGAACAGATTCACCCCTCCACTTT. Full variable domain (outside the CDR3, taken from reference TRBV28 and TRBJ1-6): DVKVTQSSRYLVKRTGEKVFLECVQDMDHENMFWYRQDPGLGLRLIYFSYDVKMKEKGDIPEGYSVSREKKERFSLILESASTNQTSMYLCASSLTGTDSPLHFGNGTRLTVT.

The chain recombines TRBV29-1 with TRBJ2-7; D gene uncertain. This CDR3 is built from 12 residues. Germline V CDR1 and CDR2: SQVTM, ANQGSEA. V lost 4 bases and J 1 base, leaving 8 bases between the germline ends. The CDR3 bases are TGCAGCGTTGGAAGCCCTTCCTACGAGCAGTACTTC. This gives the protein CSVGSPSYEQYF.

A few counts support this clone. In DNA, the CDR3 is TGTGCCAGCAGCACGGACAGGGTTTATTACGAGCAGTACTTC. Translation: CASSTDRVYYEQYF. The gene calls are TRBV5-6 and TRBJ2-7; 8 bases map to TRBD1. CDR3 length: 14 residues. With 4 bases clipped from V and 4 bases from J, the junction kept 7 bases outside the gene matches. Germline V gives CDR1 SGHDT, CDR2 YYEEEE.

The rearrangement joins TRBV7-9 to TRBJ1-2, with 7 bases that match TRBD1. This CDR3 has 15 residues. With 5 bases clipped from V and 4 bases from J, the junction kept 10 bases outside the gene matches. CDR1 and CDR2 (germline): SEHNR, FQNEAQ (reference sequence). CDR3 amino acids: CASSPSSTGSYGYTF. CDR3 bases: TGTGCCAGCAGCCCCTCATCGACAGGGAGCTATGGCTACACCTTC. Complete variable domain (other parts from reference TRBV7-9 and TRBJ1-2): DTGVSQNPRHKITKRGQNVTFRCDPISEHNRLYWYRQTLGQGPEFLTYFQNEAQLEKSRLLSDRFSAERPKGSFSTLEIQRTEQGDSAMYLCASSPSSTGSYGYTFGSGTRLTVV.

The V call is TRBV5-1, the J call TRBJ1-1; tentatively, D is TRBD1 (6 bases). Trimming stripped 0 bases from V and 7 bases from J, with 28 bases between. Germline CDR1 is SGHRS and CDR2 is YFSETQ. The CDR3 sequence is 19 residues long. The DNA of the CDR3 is TGCGCCAGCAGCTTGGCCGTCGGGCCAGGGGTTGGCAAAGGTAATGAAGCTTTCTTT. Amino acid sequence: CASSLAVGPGVGKGNEAFF.

The chain's CDR3 is CAISGLDRLEIYGYTF. In DNA form, the CDR3 reads TGTGCCATCAGTGGCCTCGACAGACTCGAGATCTATGGCTACACCTTC. The chain joins TRBV10-3 to TRBJ1-2, with D perhaps TRBD1 (5 bases). The length of the CDR3 is 16 residues. V shed 4 bases and J shed 4 bases, with 19 bases lying between them. CDR1 and CDR2 (germline): ENHRY, SYGVKD.

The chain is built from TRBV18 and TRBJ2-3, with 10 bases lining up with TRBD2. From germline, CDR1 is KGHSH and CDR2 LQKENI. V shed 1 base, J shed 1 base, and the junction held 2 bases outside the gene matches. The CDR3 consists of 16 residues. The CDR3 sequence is CASSPRAGGGTDTQYF. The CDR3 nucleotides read TGTGCCAGCTCACCACGAGCGGGAGGGGGCACAGATACGCAGTATTTT.

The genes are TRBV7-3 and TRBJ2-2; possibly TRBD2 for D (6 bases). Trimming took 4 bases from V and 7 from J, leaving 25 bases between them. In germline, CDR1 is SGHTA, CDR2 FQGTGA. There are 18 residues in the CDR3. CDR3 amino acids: CASSSIPRVSGEDGELFF. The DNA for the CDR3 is TGTGCCAGCAGCTCTATTCCAAGGGTTTCGGGGGAAGACGGGGAGCTGTTTTTT.